This T cell receptor (beta chain) was sequenced during a study of T cell responses to AZD1222 COVID-19 vaccine. For the study at large: Pooling covered second doses at about 4 or about 12 weeks. General study findings and limits: A mostly white British donor set with more females was recruited, and clonal diversity was possibly underestimated. Only five to seven AZD1222 recipients tested seropositive at baseline.

With 2 bases clipped from V and 4 bases from J, the junction kept 6 bases outside the gene matches. The CDR3 runs 16 residues. Per the germline V gene, CDR1 is MNHEY and CDR2 is SMNVEV (reference sequence). As regards this clone: Its target is not known.

Repertoires were generated with immunoSEQ multiplex PCR, while TCRdb's copy carries only in-frame clones and drops some. This sample has some 130,000 clones; around nine tenths occur once, and the top ten carry about 7%. The sample in question was peripheral blood, obtained on day 0 of AZD1222 vaccination. V usage is TRBV27 and J usage is TRBJ2-2; 8 bases match TRBD1. The sequence came from an adult in good health. CDR3 region: CASSLLQGAGTGELFF. The CDR3 nucleotides are TGTGCCAGCAGTTTACTCCAGGGGGCGGGCACCGGGGAGCTGTTTTTT.